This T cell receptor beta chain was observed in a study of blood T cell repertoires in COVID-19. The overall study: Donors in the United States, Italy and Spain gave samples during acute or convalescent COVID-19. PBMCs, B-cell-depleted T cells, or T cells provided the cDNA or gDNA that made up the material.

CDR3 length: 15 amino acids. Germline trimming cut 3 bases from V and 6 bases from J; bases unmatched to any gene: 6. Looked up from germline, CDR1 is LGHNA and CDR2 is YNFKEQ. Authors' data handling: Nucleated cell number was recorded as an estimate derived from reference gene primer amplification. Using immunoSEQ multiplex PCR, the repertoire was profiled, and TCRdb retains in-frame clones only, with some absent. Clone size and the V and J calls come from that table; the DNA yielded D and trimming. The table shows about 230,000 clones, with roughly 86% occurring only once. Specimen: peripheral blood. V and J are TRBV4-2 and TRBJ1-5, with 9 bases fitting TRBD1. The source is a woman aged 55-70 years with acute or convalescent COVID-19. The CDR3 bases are TGTGCCAGCAGCCATAGAGGACAGGGGACTCAGCCCCAGCATTTT. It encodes CASSHRGQGTQPQHF.